Each of the 9 T cell receptor beta chains below was sequenced from the same sample in a study of T cells in women clearing cervical HPV infection. Clones were read by immunoSEQ multiplex PCR, and TCRdb kept only the in-frame ones, dropping some. The sample table sets out 45,000 to 55,000 clones. Material: blood buffy coat. These receptors all come from a woman between 18 and 70 years old with a cervical HPV16 infection that either progressed to CIN3+ or cleared (not recorded which).

Of note for this clone: The read ends 3 residues before the CDR3 terminus; that terminus is restored from the germline J gene. The chain is built from TRBV6-1 and TRBJ1-2, with TRBD1 as a possible D gene (5 bases). V lost 2 bases and J lost 3, with 13 bases in between. The CDR3 contains 15 residues. Germline CDR1 MNHNS, CDR2 SASEGT. The part of the CDR3 DNA that was read is TGTGCCAGCAGTGAAAGCAGGGCCTCTTACTATGGC. Its translation: CASSESRASYYG. The full CDR3 protein reads CASSESRASYYGYTF.

With regard to this clone: Read data end 3 residues before the CDR3 end; the end is taken from the germline J gene. V is TRBV6-1 and J is TRBJ1-2, with D unclear. The length of the CDR3 is 15 residues. Trimming cost V 0 bases and J 5 bases, with 13 bases left between them. The germline V gene has CDR1 MNHNS and CDR2 SASEGT. The CDR3 sequence: CASSEATQKGYGYTF. The covered CDR3 bases are TGTGCCAGCAGTGAAGCGACACAAAAAGGGTATGGC.

In the case of this clone: The read gets to within 3 residues of the CDR3 end, and the germline J gene fills in the rest. This chain connects TRBV7-8 to TRBJ2-1; TRBD2 is a possible D gene (5 bases). The germline V gene has CDR1 SGHVS and CDR2 FQNEAQ. The CDR3 totals 12 residues. Trimming pared 5 bases from V and 9 bases from J, leaving 11 bases between. CDR3 DNA (partial): TGTGCCAGCAGCGACTACAAGGGTGAG. Translated, it gives CASSDYKGE. The whole CDR3 protein is CASSDYKGEQFF.

A remark on this clone: The CDR3 end is not reached by the read, which stops 3 residues before it; the germline J gene fills it in. The chain has TRBV10-3 and TRBJ2-1; 9 bases are shared with TRBD2. CDR3 length equals 16 residues. Germline V gene sequence: CDR1 ENHRY, CDR2 SYGVKD. J lost 7 bases, V lost 7 bases, and 14 bases had no gene match. The CDR3 bases that were read are TGTGCCATCACCGAGGTCTTGGCGGGGGGGCTGAATGAG. Its translation: CAITEVLAGGLNE. The whole CDR3 is CAITEVLAGGLNEQFF.

Concerning this clone itself: Read sequence stops 3 residues before the CDR3 end, and the germline J gene provides the missing end. Other DNA sequences in the same sample also yield this CDR3. V usage is TRBV18 and J usage is TRBJ2-7; TRBD1 agrees at 8 bases. The CDR3 loop spans 15 amino acids. Germline CDR1 reads KGHSH; CDR2 reads LQKENI. V lost 6 bases and J lost 2; bases outside the gene matches: 9. CDR3 sequence reads: CASSPPNRGAYEQYF. The DNA read from the CDR3 is TGTGCCAGCTCTCCCCCAAACAGGGGGGCCTACGAG.

Notes on this clone: With the read ending 3 residues before the CDR3 end, the germline J gene is used to fill in that end. The chain has TRBV4-1 and TRBJ2-2; D may be TRBD1 (5 bases). Trimming removed 0 bases at V and 3 bases at J, with 11 bases between. The germline V gene encodes CDR1 MGHRA and CDR2 YSYEKL. There are 16 residues in the CDR3. Here the CDR3 reads CASSQDRRGYTGELFF. CDR3 DNA, as far as it was read: TGCGCCAGCAGCCAAGATCGTAGGGGATACACCGGGGAG.

On this clone: The CDR3 goes on 3 residues after the read ends, and that part is filled in from the germline J gene. The rearrangement joins TRBV5-1 to TRBJ2-7; tentative D call: TRBD1 (6 bases). CDR3 size: 14 residues. Germline assignment: CDR1 SGHRS and CDR2 YFSETQ. Between the trimmed V and J ends, which lost 4 bases and 5 bases, there was a span of 16 bases. The DNA read from the CDR3 is TGCGCCAGCAGCCCGCGACAGGCTGTAAACGAG. Protein sequence: CASSPRQAVNE. The full CDR3 protein reads CASSPRQAVNEQYF.

CDR3 bases read: TGCGCCAGCAGCCCCCTCGGACAGGGCTGGACAGATACG. This translates into CASSPLGQGWTDT. The CDR3 in its entirety is CASSPLGQGWTDTQYF. V and J are TRBV5-1 and TRBJ2-3; 8 bases are a match to TRBD1. The CDR3 end is not reached by the read, which stops 3 residues before it; the germline J gene fills it in. CDR1 and CDR2 from the germline V gene are SGHRS and YFSETQ. J was trimmed by 3 bases and V by 4 bases; bases with no gene match: 10. This CDR3 region has 16 residues.

Note on this clone: The read finishes 3 residues shy of the CDR3 end, and the germline J gene is used to complete it. J is TRBJ1-1 and V is TRBV6-2 or TRBV6-3; 8 nucleotides match TRBD1. The germline CDR1 and CDR2 sequences are MNHEY and SVGEGT. The V and J ends lost 5 bases and 6 bases, in that order; junction bases with no gene match: 8. This CDR3 is built from 14 residues. Here the CDR3 reads CASSQDRARAEAFF. Incomplete CDR3 DNA: TGTGCCAGCAGTCAGGACAGGGCTAGGGCTGAA.